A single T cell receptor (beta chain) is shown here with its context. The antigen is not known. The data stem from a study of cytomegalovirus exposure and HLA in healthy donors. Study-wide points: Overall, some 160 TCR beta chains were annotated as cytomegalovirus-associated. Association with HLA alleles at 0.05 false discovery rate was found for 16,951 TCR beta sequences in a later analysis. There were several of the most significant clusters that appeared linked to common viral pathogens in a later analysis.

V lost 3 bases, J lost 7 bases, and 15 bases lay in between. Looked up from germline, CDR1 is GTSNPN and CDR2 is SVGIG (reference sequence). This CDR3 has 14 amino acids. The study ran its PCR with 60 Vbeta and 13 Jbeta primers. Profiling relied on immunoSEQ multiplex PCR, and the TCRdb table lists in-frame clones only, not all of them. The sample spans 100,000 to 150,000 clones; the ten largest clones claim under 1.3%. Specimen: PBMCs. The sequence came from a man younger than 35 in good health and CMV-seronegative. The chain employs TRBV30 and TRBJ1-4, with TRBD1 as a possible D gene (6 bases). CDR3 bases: TGTGCCTGGAGCATAGGGGGTATAAGTGAAAAACTGTTTTTT. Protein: CAWSIGGISEKLFF.